This T cell receptor beta chain appears in the sequencing data of a study of blood T cell repertoires in COVID-19. The wider study: Sample material is recorded as cDNA or gDNA derived from T cells, B-cell-depleted T cells, or PBMCs.

This CDR3 spans 13 amino acids. After removal of 5 bases from V and 9 bases from J, the junction contained 9 bases not matched to a gene. CDR1 is SGHAT, CDR2 FQNNGV, per germline. Authors' data handling: Using reference gene primer amplification, nucleated cell counts were estimated. Assay: immunoSEQ multiplex PCR; the TCRdb copy retains only in-frame clones and omits some. Clone size and V and J calls were adopted from that table, with D and trimming inferred from the DNA. The table has 250,000 to 350,000 clones, approximately 90% seen once. Sequenced input: peripheral blood. The rearrangement uses TRBV11-2 and TRBJ2-5; TRBD1 matches at 7 bases. This TCR was sampled from a man aged 25 to 40 with acute or convalescent COVID-19. The CDR3 sequence: CASSPRQGWAQYF. The CDR3 DNA reads as TGTGCCAGCAGCCCGCGACAGGGATGGGCCCAGTACTTC.